The next 9 T cell receptor beta chains were all read from a single sample in a study of human CD4 T cells and Enterobacteriaceae. The memory gate held CD4+ cells that were not CD45RA+CCR7+CD95- naive cells, over 95% pure. Sequencing used immunoSEQ multiplex PCR; TCRdb keeps in-frame clones, though not all of them. This sample has some 29,000 clones, with 82% found just once. What was sequenced was memory CD4+ T cells from blood. These receptors all stem from a human donor in good health.

This clone was counted between two and nine times. The chain uses TRBV2 and TRBJ2-7; 7 nucleotides line up with TRBD1. V was pared by 6 bases and J by 11 bases, with 10 bases of the junction left unmatched. Germline CDR1 is SNHLY and CDR2 is FYNNEI. The CDR3 covers 12 residues. Here the CDR3 DNA reads TGTGCCAGCAGCCTCGACAGGGCCAGGGAGTACTTC. Amino acids: CASSLDRAREYF.

The J gene is TRBJ1-5, the V gene TRBV12-5; D unresolved. The V gene's germline CDR1 is LGHNT and CDR2 FRNRAP. V was trimmed by 1 base and J by 0 bases, leaving 13 bases between them. This CDR3 has 17 amino acids. DNA of the CDR3: TGTGCTAGTGGTTTGGCAATAGACACCCTTAGCAATCAGCCCCAGCATTTT. This encodes CASGLAIDTLSNQPQHF.

The V and J genes are TRBV10-1 and TRBJ2-1; 12 positions match TRBD2. J lost 2 bases, V lost 8 bases, and 1 base had no gene match. Germline CDR1 WNHNN, CDR2 SYGVQD (reference sequence). The CDR3 runs to 14 residues. CDR3 sequence: CASSSGRAYNEQFF. DNA of the CDR3: TGCGCCAGCTCTAGCGGGAGGGCCTACAATGAGCAGTTCTTC.

This chain connects TRBV7-3 to TRBJ2-1; 7 nucleotides line up with TRBD1. Losses at the gene ends were 5 bases for V and 7 bases for J; bases not matched to a gene: 8. The germline gives CDR1 SGHTA, CDR2 FQGTGA. CDR3 length equals 14 residues. This CDR3 reads CASSPPGGVNEQFF. In DNA form, the CDR3 reads TGTGCCAGCAGCCCTCCAGGGGGAGTGAATGAGCAGTTCTTC.

The V gene is TRBV2, the J gene TRBJ2-5; D remains unclear. V lost 7 bases, J lost 5 bases, and 8 bases lay in between. The CDR3 spans 11 residues. The V gene's germline CDR1 is SNHLY and CDR2 FYNNEI. The CDR3 is CASTEAETQYF. The CDR3 nucleotides are TGTGCCAGCACCGAGGCCGAGACCCAGTACTTC.

The V and J genes are TRBV13 and TRBJ1-5, with a tentative D call TRBD1 (5 bases). The germline CDR1 and CDR2 sequences are PRHDT and FYEKMQ (reference sequence). V was cut by 1 base and J by 3 bases, with 22 bases left in between. The CDR3 loop spans 19 amino acids. The CDR3 region is CASSLVRVVTPGPNQPQHF. The CDR3, as DNA: TGTGCCAGCAGCTTAGTACGGGTGGTCACCCCGGGACCCAATCAGCCCCAGCATTTT.

This rearrangement joins TRBV4-1 to TRBJ2-3; TRBD2 matches 7 bases. Germline values: CDR1 MGHRA, CDR2 YSYEKL. V shed 1 base and J 0 bases; nucleotides not matched to a gene: 10. The CDR3 is 18 residues long. The CDR3 loop reads CASSQVAGDGASTDTQYF. For the CDR3, the DNA is TGCGCCAGCAGCCAAGTAGCGGGCGACGGGGCAAGCACAGATACGCAGTATTTT.

The chain uses TRBV5-5 and TRBJ2-2; 8 nucleotides match TRBD1. The CDR3 length is 15 residues. With V trimmed by 1 base and J by 2 bases, 1 base remained unmatched. Germline V gene lookup returns CDR1 SGHKS and CDR2 YYEKEE (reference sequence). The CDR3 region is CASSLTGGNTGELFF. CDR3 bases: TGTGCCAGCAGCTTGACAGGGGGTAACACCGGGGAGCTGTTTTTT.

The V gene is TRBV5-4, the J gene TRBJ2-7; D is possibly TRBD1 (5 bases). The CDR3 is 15 amino acids. Germline loops: CDR1 SGHNT, CDR2 YYREEE (reference sequence). The ends were cut back, 2 bases at V and 1 base at J, with 13 bases in the middle. The CDR3 loop reads CASSFLDTSSYEQYF. The CDR3 nucleotides are TGTGCCAGCAGCTTTTTGGACACTTCATCCTACGAGCAGTACTTC.